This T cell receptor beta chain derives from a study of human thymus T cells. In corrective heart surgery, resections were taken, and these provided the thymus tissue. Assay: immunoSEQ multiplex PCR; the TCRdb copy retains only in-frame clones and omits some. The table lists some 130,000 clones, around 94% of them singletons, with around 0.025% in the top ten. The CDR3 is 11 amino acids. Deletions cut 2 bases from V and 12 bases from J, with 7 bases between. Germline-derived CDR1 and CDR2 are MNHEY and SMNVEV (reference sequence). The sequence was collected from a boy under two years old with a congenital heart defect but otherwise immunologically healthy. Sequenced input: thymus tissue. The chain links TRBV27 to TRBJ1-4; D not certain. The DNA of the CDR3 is TGTGCCAGCAGTTTAGCCCGCCAACTGTTTTTT. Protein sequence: CASSLARQLFF.